This record looks at one T cell receptor beta chain sequence and its context. Antigen unknown. Trimming removed 0 bases at V and 2 bases at J, with 8 bases between. The CDR3 covers 14 residues. Germline CDR1 and CDR2: SGDLS and YYNGEE. CD4+ and CD8+ T cells were sorted from PBMCs stained for CD3, CD4 and CD8. This record belongs to a study of CD8+ T cells in alopecia areata. The study, taken as a whole, reports: Sharing of TCRs across patients appeared less clear than in mice, possibly for HLA-related reasons. Lesional scalp, especially alopecia totalis/universalis, showed higher clonality than normal scalp.

Extraction of RNA preceded its reverse transcription into cDNA, which served as the sequencing template. Method: immunoSEQ multiplex PCR; TCRdb's copy keeps in-frame clones and lacks some. The table records about 110,000 clones, 59% of them present only once. This clonotype was obtained from a human donor in good health. The source material was CD8+ T cells sorted from blood. This chain links TRBV9 with TRBJ1-1; D not resolved. CDR3 residues: CASSVVETNTEAFF. CDR3 DNA: TGTGCCAGCAGCGTAGTTGAGACAAACACTGAAGCTTTCTTT.